Following are 26 T cell receptor beta chains from one sample sequenced in a study of beta chain features in type 1 diabetes. Sequenced material consisted of expressed TCRB transcripts (all of the isolated RNA was reverse transcribed). Method: immunoSEQ multiplex PCR; TCRdb's copy keeps in-frame clones and lacks some. The sample consists of roughly 300,000 clones, about 15% of them appearing once. Input material: central memory CD4+ T cells from blood. These receptor sequences come from a man younger than 40 in good health.

This clone came up many times. V and J are TRBV7-2 and TRBJ1-1; D is unclear. This CDR3 has 11 amino acids. From germline, CDR1 is SGHTA and CDR2 FQGNSA. The V gene lost 2 bases and the J gene lost 7 bases, with 5 bases spanning the gap. The CDR3 DNA sequence: TGTGCCAGCAGCTTATTCGATGAAGCTTTCTTT. Amino acid sequence: CASSLFDEAFF.

This clone was seen at least ten times. This chain links TRBV10-3 with TRBJ1-1; D unclear. Trimming pared 0 bases from V and 1 base from J, leaving 9 bases between. The CDR3 is made up of 15 amino acids. The germline gives CDR1 ENHRY, CDR2 SYGVKD. This CDR3 reads CAISESPPRNTEAFF. The CDR3 DNA follows: TGTGCCATCAGTGAGTCGCCACCTAGGAACACTGAAGCTTTCTTT.

Regarding this clone: A junction boundary mismatches the germline segment, possibly from a read error. This chain links TRBV5-1 with TRBJ1-1; D may be TRBD1 (5 bases). Germline V lookup: CDR1 SGHRS, CDR2 YFSETQ. The CDR3 contains 13 residues. The CDR3 spells CASRLDTHTEAFF. The DNA for the CDR3 is TGCGCCAGCAGGTTGGACACTCACACTGAAGCTTTCTTT.

V usage is TRBV30 and J usage is TRBJ1-1; 7 bases agree with TRBD1. Germline CDR1 is GTSNPN and CDR2 is SVGIG (reference sequence). The CDR3 runs 13 residues. J lost 0 bases, V lost 5 bases, and 3 bases had no gene match. Here the CDR3 DNA reads TGTGCCTGGGGGGGGACAGTGAACACTGAAGCTTTCTTT. Protein: CAWGGTVNTEAFF.

This clone occurred many times. The V call is TRBV18, the J call TRBJ2-1; 9 nucleotides agree with TRBD1. V trimming: 5 bases; J trimming: 9 bases; junction bases outside the gene matches: 5. This CDR3 has 13 amino acids. Germline CDR1 reads KGHSH; CDR2 reads LQKENI. The CDR3 is CASSRDRVSEQFF. In nucleotides, the CDR3 is TGTGCCAGCTCAAGGGACAGGGTCAGTGAGCAGTTCTTC.

This clone showed up just a few times. V is TRBV19 and J is TRBJ2-4; unclear D gene. The CDR3 covers 13 residues. V was shortened by 5 bases and J by 8 bases, with 13 bases between the two germline ends. CDR1 is LNHDA, CDR2 SQIVND, per germline (reference sequence). Written as DNA, the CDR3 is TGTGCCAGTAGTGCCGCCGACGCGGACATTCAGTACTTC. This translates into CASSAADADIQYF.

This clone was counted between two and nine times. This chain connects TRBV7-6 to TRBJ2-5, with D unclear. There are 14 residues in the CDR3. V was trimmed by 0 bases and J by 1 base, leaving 6 bases between them. Looked up from germline, CDR1 is SGHVS and CDR2 is FNYEAQ. The CDR3 reads CASSLASFQETQYF. DNA for the CDR3: TGTGCCAGCAGCTTAGCGAGTTTCCAAGAGACCCAGTACTTC.

This sequence joins TRBV6-1 and TRBJ1-1, with D possibly being TRBD1 (6 bases). The CDR3 has 15 residues. Trimming shortened V by 2 bases and J by 9 bases, and 19 bases separated the two germline ends. The germline gives CDR1 MNHNS, CDR2 SASEGT. The CDR3 DNA reads as TGTGCCAGCAGTGAACTGGGGGGGCGGGGAAGAAAAGCTTTCTTT. Translated, it gives CASSELGGRGRKAFF.

The chain links TRBV7-2 to TRBJ2-7; 7 positions agree with TRBD2. J lost 3 bases, V lost 5 bases, and 10 bases had no gene match. CDR1 is SGHTA and CDR2 is FQGNSA in the germline V gene. The CDR3 sequence is 15 residues long. The CDR3 nucleotides are TGTGCCAGCAGCCGAACGGACGGGGGGTTCTACGAGCAGTACTTC. It translates to CASSRTDGGFYEQYF.

This clone showed up just once. V and J are TRBV6-4 and TRBJ2-3; 12 bases are shared with TRBD2. The CDR3 extends over 18 amino acids. CDR1 is MRHNA, CDR2 SNTAGT, per germline. With 7 bases clipped from V and 4 bases from J, the junction kept 15 bases outside the gene matches. The CDR3 nucleotides read TGTGCCAGCAACAGGATTAGACTAGCGGGAGTGCGGGCAGATACGCAGTATTTT. Protein: CASNRIRLAGVRADTQYF.

The CDR3 is CASSWRLNPSAQYF. CDR3 sequence (DNA): TGTGCCAGCAGCTGGCGGCTCAATCCGTCGGCCCAGTACTTC. The chain employs TRBV5-6 and TRBJ2-5; D gene uncertain. Trimming removed 3 bases from V and 9 bases from J, with 18 bases in between. The CDR3 has 14 residues. Germline V gene sequence: CDR1 SGHDT, CDR2 YYEEEE.

This clone was detected a few times. The chain joins TRBV18 to TRBJ2-1; D uncertain. Trimming cost V 5 bases and J 0 bases, with 11 bases left between them. CDR1 is KGHSH, CDR2 LQKENI, per germline. The CDR3 length is 15 residues. CDR3 loop: CASSEKVASYNEQFF. In DNA, the CDR3 is TGTGCCAGCTCAGAAAAGGTGGCCTCCTACAATGAGCAGTTCTTC.

The chain carries TRBV7-2 and TRBJ1-2; TRBD1 matches at 9 bases. CDR3 length: 15 amino acids. Trimming removed 1 base from V and 5 bases from J; junction bases left unmatched: 5. The germline V gene has CDR1 SGHTA and CDR2 FQGNSA. The CDR3 sequence: CASSLEQGALYGYTF. In nucleotides, the CDR3 is TGTGCCAGCAGCTTAGAACAGGGGGCTTTGTATGGCTACACCTTC.

V gene TRBV6-5 combines with J gene TRBJ1-5, with TRBD1 as a possible D gene (6 bases). Per germline, CDR1 MNHEY and CDR2 SVGAGI. Deletions cut 7 bases from V and 2 bases from J, with 15 bases between. This CDR3 has 15 residues. The CDR3 DNA is TGTGCCAGCAATAAACAGGGTAGGGGCAATCAGCCCCAGCATTTT. It is translated as CASNKQGRGNQPQHF.

This clone was observed a handful of times. V gene TRBV7-2 combines with J gene TRBJ1-4, with D maybe TRBD1 (5 bases). Germline values: CDR1 SGHTA, CDR2 FQGNSA. The CDR3 spans 14 residues. The V gene lost 2 bases and the J gene lost 8 bases, with 12 bases spanning the gap. CDR3 sequence: CASSLRGYGEKLFF. CDR3 nucleotides: TGTGCCAGCAGCTTAAGGGGTTACGGAGAAAAACTGTTTTTT.

Only a few counts were recorded for this clone. The rearrangement joins TRBV5-6 to TRBJ2-7; 8 bases line up with TRBD2. CDR1 is SGHDT and CDR2 is YYEEEE in the germline V gene. J lost 7 bases, V lost 1 base, and 13 bases had no gene match. The CDR3 is 16 residues long. The CDR3 is CASSLTPGTRVGEQYF. Here the CDR3 DNA reads TGTGCCAGCAGCTTGACGCCCGGGACTAGGGTCGGGGAGCAGTACTTC.

The chain joins TRBV7-2 to TRBJ1-1; a possible D gene is TRBD1 (5 bases). Germline CDR1 reads SGHTA; CDR2 reads FQGNSA. Between the trimmed V and J ends, which lost 1 base and 4 bases, there was a span of 16 bases. The CDR3 extends over 16 amino acids. CDR3 in amino acids: CASSLGLGDGVTEAFF. Written as DNA, the CDR3 is TGTGCCAGCAGCTTAGGGTTAGGGGACGGGGTCACTGAAGCTTTCTTT.

The J gene is TRBJ2-1, the V gene TRBV5-4, with D unclear. The germline gives CDR1 SGHNT, CDR2 YYREEE (reference sequence). The CDR3 runs 14 residues. V was shortened by 4 bases and J by 7 bases, with 15 bases between the two germline ends. The CDR3 coding sequence is TGTGCCAGCAGCCCAGCCCGAACCCCGAATGAGCAGTTCTTC. It translates to CASSPARTPNEQFF.

The chain links TRBV4-3 to TRBJ2-7; no reliable D call. Deletions cut 4 bases from V and 0 bases from J, with 10 bases between. CDR1 and CDR2 (germline): LGHNA, YSLEER. The CDR3 spans 14 residues. The CDR3: CASSLRRSSYEQYF. CDR3 coding DNA: TGCGCCAGCAGCCTACGCAGGAGCTCCTACGAGCAGTACTTC.

This chain connects TRBV5-1 to TRBJ2-1; 8 positions agree with TRBD2. This CDR3 comprises 15 residues. V shed 1 base, J shed 10 bases, and the junction held 10 bases outside the gene matches. The germline V gene encodes CDR1 SGHRS and CDR2 YFSETQ. In nucleotides, the CDR3 is TGCGCCAGCAGCTTGACCCTAGCGGGCGGAGCCGAGCAGTTCTTC. This translates into CASSLTLAGGAEQFF.

This clone was seen only a few times. This chain connects TRBV19 to TRBJ2-3; unclear D gene. Between the trimmed V and J ends, which lost 4 bases and 3 bases, there was a span of 2 bases. CDR1 is LNHDA, CDR2 SQIVND, per germline (reference sequence). The CDR3 contains 11 residues. CDR3 region: CASSKTDTQYF. DNA of the CDR3: TGTGCCAGTAGTAAGACAGATACGCAGTATTTT.

The J gene is TRBJ2-7, the V gene TRBV7-2; D might be TRBD1 or TRBD2, each matching 5 bases. Per germline, CDR1 SGHTA and CDR2 FQGNSA. The V end lost 5 bases, the J end lost 2 bases, and 16 bases lay between the germline ends. CDR3 length equals 15 residues. CDR3 sequence (DNA): TGTGCCAGCAGCCAAGGGCCCACGGGACCCTACGAGCAGTACTTC. Translation: CASSQGPTGPYEQYF.

This clone showed up just a few times. The chain recombines TRBV19 with TRBJ1-5; D uncertain. Trimming cost V 3 bases and J 7 bases, with 10 bases left between them. From germline, CDR1 is LNHDA and CDR2 SQIVND (reference sequence). The CDR3 spans 13 residues. The CDR3 region has the DNA TGTGCCAGTAGTATTTCAGTGAGACAGCCCCAGCATTTT. Translation: CASSISVRQPQHF.

This chain links TRBV7-9 with TRBJ2-2; D may be TRBD1 or TRBD2 (5 bases each). CDR3 length: 16 residues. Looked up from germline, CDR1 is SEHNR and CDR2 is FQNEAQ (reference sequence). V shed 5 bases and J shed 2 bases, with 15 bases lying between them. The CDR3 DNA sequence: TGTGCCAGCAGCCCCGGTGGGGGATTAAACACCGGGGAGCTGTTTTTT. Residues: CASSPGGGLNTGELFF.

This clone was found a few times. V and J are TRBV21-1 and TRBJ2-7; the table's D call of TRBD2 was not tested on the DNA. TRBV21-1 is noted as a pseudogene. There are 16 residues in the CDR3. CDR3 in amino acids: CASSDSPGLVNHEQYV. The CDR3 nucleotides read TGTGCCAGCAGCGACTCACCGGGACTAGTAAACCACGAGCAGTACGTC.

The gene calls are TRBV18 and TRBJ1-5; TRBD1 matches at 9 bases. Unmatched junction bases numbered 6, after V lost 2 bases and J lost 4 bases. CDR1 is KGHSH and CDR2 is LQKENI in the germline V gene. The CDR3 loop spans 16 amino acids. The CDR3 sequence is CASSPGTGGDNQPQHF. In nucleotides, the CDR3 is TGTGCCAGCTCACCAGGCACAGGGGGCGATAATCAGCCCCAGCATTTT.